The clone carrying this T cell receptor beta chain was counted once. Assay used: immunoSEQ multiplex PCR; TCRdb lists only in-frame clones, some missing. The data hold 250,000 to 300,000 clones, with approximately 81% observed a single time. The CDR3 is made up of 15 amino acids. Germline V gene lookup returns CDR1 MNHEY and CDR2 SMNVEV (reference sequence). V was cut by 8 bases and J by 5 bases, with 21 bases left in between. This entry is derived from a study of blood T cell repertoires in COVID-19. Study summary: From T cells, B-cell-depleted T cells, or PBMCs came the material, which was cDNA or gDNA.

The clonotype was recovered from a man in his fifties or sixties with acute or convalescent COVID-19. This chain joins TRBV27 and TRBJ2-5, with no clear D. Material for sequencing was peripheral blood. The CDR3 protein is CASRSPQVNGETQYF. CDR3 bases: TGTGCCAGCCGAAGCCCTCAGGTCAATGGGGAGACCCAGTACTTC.